This T cell receptor (beta chain) derives from a study of T-cell reconstitution after alpha-beta-depleted transplantation in children. Points from the study as a whole: The origin of high day-60 TCRbeta diversity in some patients lay in surviving recipient T cells and thymic progenitors. T-cell counts and diversity were attributed mostly to newly produced T cells one year after transplant. Where alpha-beta T cells came from about two months after transplant was reportedly several hundred expanded graft clones.

This CDR3 has 14 amino acids. The J segment lost 3 bases and the V segment lost 5 bases, leaving 7 bases of the junction unmatched. CDR1 LGHDT and CDR2 YNNKEL come from the germline V gene (reference sequence). Unique molecular identifiers were incorporated into the prepared TCRbeta library. TCRdb processed the PCR reads anew with MiXCR; each CDR3 protein has one entry. The repertoire holds about 580,000 distinct CDR3 sequences, with approximately 22% as singletons. In regard to this clonotype: Its specificity is not known.

The V gene is TRBV3-1, the J gene TRBJ2-7; 7 bases are a match to TRBD1. This sequence originates from a boy in the first two years of life who had a stem cell transplant for acute myeloid leukemia, so the T cells may come from the graft donor. The material was PBMCs, mostly from graft donor cells, obtained 360 days after TCRalphabeta/CD19-depleted stem cell transplant. In DNA, the CDR3 is TGTGCCAGCAGCTACGGACAGGACAACTACGAGCAGTACGTC. Translated, it gives CASSYGQDNYEQYV.